This TCR beta chain was retrieved from a study of vaccination effects on CD4 cells after COVID-19. Study-wide background: Each participant received a vaccine that was either BNT162b2 or mRNA-1273, given as two doses.

Study-wide findings and caveats: Nearly all vaccine-induced clones in healthy recipients recognized only SARS-CoV-2.

Concerning this clone itself: Its specificity is not known.

Using viral peptide pools, the ViraFEST assay grew out antigen-specific CD4+ T cells prior to sequencing. Upon completion of 10 to 11 days in culture, CD4+ T cells were isolated. Testing of the vaccine recipients showed negative nucleocapsid antibodies and no prior SARS-CoV-2 infection. On days 3 and 7, fresh IL-2 medium replaced half the medium. The CDR3 extends over 14 amino acids. Germline V gives CDR1 MNHEY, CDR2 SVGAGI. V shed 5 bases and J 8 bases; nucleotides not matched to a gene: 11. Produced via immunoSEQ multiplex PCR; TCRdb's table is partial and in-frame only. There are tens of thousands of clones in the sample; approximately 70% occur only once, and 9.1% lies in the top ten.

This clonotype was obtained from a human donor who received a COVID-19 vaccine. The sample was CD4+ T cells from PBMCs cultured with HCoV-NL63 spike peptides, taken before COVID-19 vaccination. The V and J genes are TRBV6-5 and TRBJ1-2; 7 bases map to TRBD1. The CDR3 sequence: CASSSQGGKKGYTF. DNA of the CDR3: TGTGCCAGCAGTAGCCAAGGGGGCAAGAAAGGCTACACCTTC.